Listed below are T cell receptor beta chains from one sample, sequenced in a study of OX40 agonist ivuxolimab in advanced cancers. Data came from immunoSEQ multiplex PCR; TCRdb stores just in-frame clones and leaves some out. In the table there are just under 80,000 clones, approximately 90% of which are singletons. The sample was CD4+ or CD8+ T cells sorted from blood, taken in a trial of the OX40 agonist ivuxolimab. The receptors come from an adult with an advanced solid tumor such as melanoma, head and neck, liver or kidney cancer. Each CDR3 is given with its conserved first and last residue. The order of the fields is D gene, V gene, clone size, J gene, CDR3 DNA, CDR3 protein. The D gene is left open where the match is weak. Clone sizes are given selectively: once, few, many, or a class where the clone is expanded.

>.|TRBV5-1|.|TRBJ2-7
TGCGCCAGCAGCTTGGCCTTCAGGGGAGCATCTAACGAGCAGTACTTC
CASSLAFRGASNEQYF
>.|TRBV15|.|TRBJ2-4
TGTGCCACCAGCAGAGATCGGACGACAGGACAAAAAAACATTCAGTACTTC
CATSRDRTTGQKNIQYF
>.|TRBV6-1|few|TRBJ2-1
TGTGCCAGCAAGATCGTTGTGGGAGGTAATGAGCAGTTCTTC
CASKIVVGGNEQFF
>.|TRBV7-8|.|TRBJ1-1
TGTGCCAGCAGCCCCCTGGAAACTGAAGCTTTCTTT
CASSPLETEAFF
>.|TRBV5-1|.|TRBJ2-7
TGCGCCAGCAGCTTGGAGGGCGGCGCCCTAGGGCACGAGCAGTACTTC
CASSLEGGALGHEQYF
>.|TRBV25-1|.|TRBJ2-2
TGTGCCAGCAGTGACGTTGCGGCAAGGAACACCGGGGAGCTGTTTTTT
CASSDVAARNTGELFF
>.|TRBV6-1|few|TRBJ1-6
TGTGCCAGCAGACAGGGTGCGAATAATTCACCCCTCCACTTT
CASRQGANNSPLHF
>.|TRBV5-1|.|TRBJ1-2
TGCGCCAGCAGCTTGGACACTTCTAACTATGGCTACACCTTC
CASSLDTSNYGYTF
>.|TRBV7-9|.|TRBJ1-4
TGTGCCAGCAGCTTGGGACCAACTAATGAAAAACTGTTTTTT
CASSLGPTNEKLFF
>.|TRBV28|.|TRBJ2-3
TGTGCCAGCAGGGGCAGGTTCGGCACAGATACGCAGTATTTT
CASRGRFGTDTQYF
>TRBD2|TRBV11-2|.|TRBJ2-3
TGTGCCAGCAGCTCGGCGGGAGTGACAGATACGCAGTATTTT
CASSSAGVTDTQYF
>.|TRBV5-4|.|TRBJ2-2
TGTGCCAGCAGCTTAGGACAGACCACCGGGGAGCTGTTTTTT
CASSLGQTTGELFF
>.|TRBV18|.|TRBJ2-7
TGTGCCAGCTCACCACCGGGCGTTGGGTACGAGCAGTACTTC
CASSPPGVGYEQYF
>.|TRBV6-1|few|TRBJ1-5
TGTGCCAGCAGTGACCTTAGAAGCAATCAGCCCCAGCATTTT
CASSDLRSNQPQHF
>.|TRBV10-3|.|TRBJ1-2
TGTGCCATCAGTGAATCAGGGACTAACTATGGCTACACCTTC
CAISESGTNYGYTF
>.|TRBV6-5|.|TRBJ1-5
TGTGCCAGCAGTTCCACAGGGAAGGCTAATCAGCCCCAGCATTTT
CASSSTGKANQPQHF
>TRBD1|TRBV9|.|TRBJ1-1
TGTGCCAGCAGCGTAGCCCCGACAGGGACGAACACTGAAGCTTTCTTT
CASSVAPTGTNTEAFF
>TRBD2|TRBV6-1|.|TRBJ2-1
TGTGCCAGCAGCACACTAGCGGGGAAGCATTATGAGCAGTTCTTC
CASSTLAGKHYEQFF